These 14 T cell receptor beta chains came from one sample sequenced in a study of radiation and T cells in renal cell carcinoma. The method was immunoSEQ multiplex PCR; TCRdb's version includes in-frame clones alone and lacks a portion of them. The data hold 130,000 or so clones, with nearly 90% observed a single time. Time point noted: baseline pretreatment blood. The treatment: 15 Gy SBRT to primary tumor, nephrectomy 4 weeks later. Here the sequenced sample was blood, taken from a patient whose treatment included radiotherapy and nephrectomy. These receptors came from a woman aged 50 to 60 with renal cell carcinoma.

This CDR3 is CASSPTNYEQYF. The CDR3 DNA follows: TGTGCCAGCTCACCAACAAACTACGAGCAGTACTTC. The chain combines TRBV18 with TRBJ2-7; the D is unclear. The V end lost 2 bases, the J end lost 3 bases, and 5 bases lay between the germline ends. CDR1 and CDR2 from the germline V gene are KGHSH and LQKENI. The CDR3 is made up of 12 amino acids.

This rearrangement joins TRBV19 to TRBJ2-5; perhaps D is TRBD1 or TRBD2 (7 bases each). The CDR3 runs to 15 residues. Deletions cut 3 bases from V and 3 bases from J, with 14 bases between. The germline CDR1 and CDR2 sequences are LNHDA and SQIVND (reference sequence). The CDR3 sequence: CASSMGGTVEETQYF. The CDR3 DNA reads TGTGCCAGTAGTATGGGGGGGACAGTAGAAGAGACCCAGTACTTC. The variable domain in full, completed from reference TRBV19 and TRBJ2-5, reads DGGITQSPKYLFRKEGQNVTLSCEQNLNHDAMYWYRQDPGQGLRLIYYSQIVNDFQKGDIAEGYSVSREKKESFPLTVTSAQKNPTAFYLCASSMGGTVEETQYFGPGTRLLVL.

The chain combines TRBV4-1 with TRBJ2-3; 11 positions match TRBD2. The junction had 10 bases not matched to a gene; V was cut back by 4 bases and J by 1 base. The V gene's germline CDR1 is MGHRA and CDR2 YSYEKL. The CDR3 has 18 amino acids. CDR3 sequence: CASSRTSGPPQRTDTQYF. The CDR3 DNA sequence: TGCGCCAGCAGCCGGACTAGCGGGCCCCCCCAGCGCACAGATACGCAGTATTTT.

J is TRBJ1-1 and V is TRBV7-2; D is ambiguous. The ends were cut back, 2 bases at V and 0 bases at J, with 13 bases in the middle. Germline V lookup: CDR1 SGHTA, CDR2 FQGNSA. This CDR3 is 16 amino acids long. CDR3: CASSLFVGTMNTEAFF. The CDR3 DNA sequence: TGTGCCAGCAGCTTATTCGTCGGTACCATGAACACTGAAGCTTTCTTT. Together with reference TRBV7-2 and TRBJ1-1, the CDR3 gives the full variable domain: GAGVSQSPSNKVTEKGKDVELRCDPISGHTALYWYRQSLGQGLEFLIYFQGNSAPDKSGLPSDRFSAERTGGSVSTLTIQRTQQEDSAVYLCASSLFVGTMNTEAFFGQGTRLTVV.

A single count supports this clone. Here the CDR3 reads CASSERWASREAFF. CDR3 nucleotide sequence: TGTGCCAGCAGTGAAAGATGGGCCTCAAGGGAGGCTTTCTTT. The gene calls are TRBV2 and TRBJ1-1; D remains ambiguous. The germline CDR1 and CDR2 sequences are SNHLY and FYNNEI. The CDR3 runs to 14 residues. V was clipped by 2 bases and J by 11 bases, with 18 bases between them.

V and J are TRBV7-9 and TRBJ1-2, with no clear D. Germline CDR1 is SEHNR and CDR2 is FQNEAQ (reference sequence). This CDR3 comprises 15 residues. The V and J ends lost 1 base and 5 bases respectively, with 14 bases between them. The CDR3 region has the DNA TGTGCCAGCAGCTTAGATCTGGTAGTGAATTATGGCTACACCTTC. Translating it yields CASSLDLVVNYGYTF.

This chain connects TRBV15 to TRBJ1-1; tentative D call: TRBD1 (5 bases). The CDR3 totals 14 residues. Trimming shortened V by 0 bases and J by 7 bases, and 12 bases separated the two germline ends. In germline, CDR1 is LNHNV, CDR2 YYDKDF (reference sequence). The CDR3 sequence: CATSRDPGGGEAFF. The CDR3 nucleotides read TGTGCCACCAGCAGAGATCCGGGGGGAGGTGAAGCTTTCTTT.

This sequence joins TRBV30 and TRBJ1-4; tentatively, D is TRBD1 (6 bases). Germline V lookup: CDR1 GTSNPN, CDR2 SVGIG (reference sequence). CDR3 length: 15 residues. The V end lost 4 bases, the J end lost 0 bases, and 12 bases lay between the germline ends. The CDR3 here is CAWKGGQSTNEKLFF. CDR3 nucleotides: TGTGCCTGGAAAGGTGGACAGTCAACTAATGAAAAACTGTTTTTT. Full variable domain (rest looked up from reference TRBV30 and TRBJ1-4): SQTIHQWPATLVQPVGSPLSLECTVEGTSNPNLYWYRQAAGRGLQLLFYSVGIGQISSEVPQNLSASRPQDRQFILSSKKLLLSDSGFYLCAWKGGQSTNEKLFFGSGTQLSVL.

V gene TRBV6-1 combines with J gene TRBJ1-5, with 8 bases lining up with TRBD1. The V gene end was trimmed by 7 bases and the J gene end by 3 bases; junction bases not matched to a gene: 2. The CDR3 is made up of 13 amino acids. Per germline, CDR1 MNHNS and CDR2 SASEGT. The CDR3 region is CASKTGANQPQHF. The CDR3 bases are TGTGCCAGCAAGACAGGGGCCAATCAGCCCCAGCATTTT.

The chain employs TRBV5-8 and TRBJ1-1, with D possibly being TRBD1 (5 bases). Germline lookup yields CDR1 SGHTS and CDR2 YDEGEE. The length of the CDR3 is 14 residues. The V end lost 2 bases, the J end lost 11 bases, and 19 bases lay between the germline ends. CDR3 amino acids: CASSFSGHQERAFF. Here the CDR3 DNA reads TGTGCCAGCAGCTTCTCTGGACATCAGGAAAGGGCTTTCTTT.

CDR3 coding DNA: TGCGCCAGCAGAATATCGACAGGGGTTAACTATGGCTACACCTTC. Amino acid sequence: CASRISTGVNYGYTF. The rearrangement uses TRBV5-1 and TRBJ1-2, with 8 bases identical to TRBD1. Germline CDR1 reads SGHRS; CDR2 reads YFSETQ. With 5 bases clipped from V and 1 base from J, the junction kept 7 bases outside the gene matches. This CDR3 is 15 amino acids long.

The V and J genes are TRBV19 and TRBJ1-1, with D perhaps TRBD1 (5 bases). Germline assignment: CDR1 LNHDA and CDR2 SQIVND (reference sequence). This CDR3 has 13 residues. The ends were cut back, 6 bases at V and 1 base at J, with 9 bases in the middle. CDR3 residues: CASRWDQNTEAFF. In DNA form, the CDR3 reads TGTGCCAGTAGGTGGGACCAGAACACTGAAGCTTTCTTT.

This clone was counted once. The chain has TRBV5-6 and TRBJ2-3; D is ambiguous. Trimming stripped 4 bases from V and 0 bases from J, with 6 bases between. This CDR3 spans 13 amino acids. In germline, CDR1 is SGHDT, CDR2 YYEEEE. The DNA for the CDR3 is TGTGCCAGCAGCCCGCCTAGCACAGATACGCAGTATTTT. Protein sequence: CASSPPSTDTQYF.

This sequence joins TRBV4-1 and TRBJ1-2; D is possibly TRBD1 (5 bases). The CDR3 sequence is 15 residues long. CDR1 and CDR2 from the germline V gene are MGHRA and YSYEKL. Deletions cut 0 bases from V and 7 bases from J, with 15 bases between. CDR3 DNA: TGCGCCAGCAGCCAAGAGGGGCCGGGGGGACGTGGCTACACCTTC. This translates into CASSQEGPGGRGYTF.